This T cell receptor (beta chain) was obtained from a study of graft-versus-host responses after intestinal transplantation. Study overall: Transplants were multivisceral, liver-intestinal, or isolated intestinal.

Regarding this clone: Its antigen is unidentified.

Libraries were prepared by immunoSEQ multiplex PCR; TCRdb keeps only in-frame clonotypes and omits some of them. The sample lists 80,000 to 100,000 clones, 80% to 95% occurring once. The study, taken as a whole, reports: GvH clones surfaced in recipient marrow, some emerging earlier in ileum or blood.

The length of the CDR3 is 14 residues. CDR1 and CDR2 from the germline V gene are SGHTS and YDEGEE. J lost 3 bases, V lost 0 bases, and 1 base had no gene match. The V and J genes are TRBV5-8 and TRBJ2-7; 9 nucleotides agree with TRBD2. This receptor was obtained from a human donor who was the organ donor for an intestinal transplant. Sequencing used unstimulated CD8+ T cells sorted from spleen or lymph node cells, obtained before transplant. The CDR3 sequence is CASSLARGGYEQYF. The CDR3 nucleotides read TGTGCCAGCAGCTTGGCGCGGGGGGGCTACGAGCAGTACTTC.